This T cell receptor (beta chain) was sequenced for a study of blood T cell repertoires in COVID-19. About the research overall: Sample material is recorded as cDNA or gDNA derived from T cells, B-cell-depleted T cells, or PBMCs.

As originally analysed: Amplification of reference gene primers provided the estimated nucleated cell counts. TCRdb's table, derived via immunoSEQ multiplex PCR, lists solely in-frame clones and lacks some. V, J and clone size are taken as reported in that table, and D and trimming were inferred from the DNA itself. The profile covers 250,000 to 350,000 clones, with about 82% appearing a single time and around 1.5% taken by the ten largest. Sequencing was performed on peripheral blood. The source is a woman aged 50 to 60 with acute or convalescent COVID-19.

In nucleotides, the CDR3 is TGTGCCTGGGCAATAGCCGATGAGCAGTTCTTC. It translates to CAWAIADEQFF. The V and J genes are TRBV30 and TRBJ2-1; D is unresolved. Germline CDR1 reads GTSNPN; CDR2 reads SVGIG (reference sequence). There are 11 residues in the CDR3. V lost 5 bases to trimming and J lost 8 bases, with 10 bases between them.